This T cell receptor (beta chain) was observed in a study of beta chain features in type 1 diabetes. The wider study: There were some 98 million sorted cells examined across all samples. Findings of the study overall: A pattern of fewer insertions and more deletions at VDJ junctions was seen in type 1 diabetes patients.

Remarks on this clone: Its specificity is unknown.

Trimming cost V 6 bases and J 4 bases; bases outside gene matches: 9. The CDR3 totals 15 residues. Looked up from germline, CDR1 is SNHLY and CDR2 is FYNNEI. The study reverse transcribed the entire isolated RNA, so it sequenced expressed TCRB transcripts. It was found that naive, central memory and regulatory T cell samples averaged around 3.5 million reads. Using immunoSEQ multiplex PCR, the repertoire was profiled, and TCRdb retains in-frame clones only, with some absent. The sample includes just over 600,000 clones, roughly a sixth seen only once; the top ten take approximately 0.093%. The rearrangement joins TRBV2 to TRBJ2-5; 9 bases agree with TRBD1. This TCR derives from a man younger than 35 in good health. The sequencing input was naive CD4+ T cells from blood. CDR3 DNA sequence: TGTGCCAGCAGAGGCCAGGGACAGGGAGGAGAGACCCAGTACTTC. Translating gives CASRGQGQGGETQYF.